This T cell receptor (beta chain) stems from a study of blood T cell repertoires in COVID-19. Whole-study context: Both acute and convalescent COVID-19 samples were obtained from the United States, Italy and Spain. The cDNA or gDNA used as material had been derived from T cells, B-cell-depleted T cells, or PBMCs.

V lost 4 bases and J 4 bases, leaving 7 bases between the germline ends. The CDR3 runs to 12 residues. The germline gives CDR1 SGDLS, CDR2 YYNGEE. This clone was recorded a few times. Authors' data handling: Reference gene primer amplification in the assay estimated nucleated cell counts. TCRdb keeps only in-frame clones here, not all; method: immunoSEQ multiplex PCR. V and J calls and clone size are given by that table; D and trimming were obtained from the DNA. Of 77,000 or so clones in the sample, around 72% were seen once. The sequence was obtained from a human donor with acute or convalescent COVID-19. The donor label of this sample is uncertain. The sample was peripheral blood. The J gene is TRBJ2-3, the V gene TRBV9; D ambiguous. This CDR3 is CASSYSADTQYF. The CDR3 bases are TGTGCCAGCAGCTACAGTGCAGATACGCAGTATTTT.